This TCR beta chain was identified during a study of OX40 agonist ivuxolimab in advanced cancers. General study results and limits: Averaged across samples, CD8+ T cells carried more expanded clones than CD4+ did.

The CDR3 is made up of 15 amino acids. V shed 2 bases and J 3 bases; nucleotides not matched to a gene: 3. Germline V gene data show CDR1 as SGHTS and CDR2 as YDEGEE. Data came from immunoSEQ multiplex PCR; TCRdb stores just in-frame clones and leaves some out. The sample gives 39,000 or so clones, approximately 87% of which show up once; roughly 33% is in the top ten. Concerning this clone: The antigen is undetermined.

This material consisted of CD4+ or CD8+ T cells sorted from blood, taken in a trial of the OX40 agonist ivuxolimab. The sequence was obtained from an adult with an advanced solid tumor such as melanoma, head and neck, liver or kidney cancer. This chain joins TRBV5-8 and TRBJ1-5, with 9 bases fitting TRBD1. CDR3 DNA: TGTGCCAGCAGCTTCGGACAGGGGAACAATCAGCCCCAGCATTTT. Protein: CASSFGQGNNQPQHF.